Here is one T cell receptor beta chain with its context. At one of its ends the junction is not consistent with the germline gene, which may arise from a read error. CDR3 size: 12 residues. CDR1 is MDHEN and CDR2 is SYDVKM in the germline V gene. The age range of participants was roughly 18 to 90 years, with residence in under 30 US areas. This record belongs to a study of blood T cell repertoires in COVID-19. Generated by immunoSEQ multiplex PCR, the TCRdb table keeps only in-frame clones and is missing some. The sample lists 200,000 or so clones, about 86% occurring once. This TCR was recovered from a woman between 35 and 50 years old with acute COVID-19. The material sequenced was PBMCs or T cells enriched from blood (not recorded which). V and J are TRBV28 and TRBJ1-6; maybe TRBD1 (6 bases). The CDR3 reads CASSLQTGPDQF. The CDR3 DNA follows: TGTGCCAGCAGTTTACAGACAGGTCCAGACCAGTTT.